This TCR beta chain is drawn from a study of shared clonotypes between healthy human individuals (dated by TCRdb to about 2020). Regarding the research as a whole: Two women and three men aged 18 to 49 years were included in the cohort. For each donor, CD4 naive and CD4 memory were each given three plates, CD8 naive was given two plates, and CD8 memory was given one plate. Libraries were prepared and TCR repertoires were sequenced by different laboratories using diverse techniques, in order to increase sequencing depth and limit assay-specific biases. To estimate repertoire size and how much clonotypes are shared between individuals, the study performed deep sequencing of blood TCR repertoires from a few healthy adults. Leukapheresis yielded between about 0.85 and 10 billion PBMCs per donor. Study-wide findings and limitations: Even with the large sequencing depth, rarefaction of the sorted-subset datasets indicated that sequencing was incomplete. Larger estimated clonotype richness was generally found for naive subsets than for memory subsets. The small number of donors limited the genetic and exposure-history diversity represented. Across a handful of donors, about 5% of naive CD4, over 3% of naive CD8, roughly 2.3% of memory CD4, and 0.3% to 0.45% of memory CD8 clonotypes were shared. Only blood was sampled, and tissue TCR repertoires likely differ from those in blood. Pairwise subsampling led to the expectation that sequencing depth would affect the degree of clonotype sharing among donors. Clonotypes shared by all four sorted-subset donors showed higher generation probabilities than non-shared clonotypes.

Comments on this clone: Its cognate antigen has yet to be identified. No base quality information exists; no much larger clone differs at one position.

The cysteine opens and the phenylalanine closes a CDR3 of 12 amino acids. The CDR3 DNA has 36 bases and is translated from base 1. Via the germline V gene, CDR1 is MDHEN and CDR2 SYDVKM. V is pruned by 6 bases and J by 7 bases, leaving 3 bases of the junction without a gene match. Using the deep immunoSEQ assay, multiplex PCR amplified TCR CDR3 regions from genomic DNA. For each cell subset, the extracted genomic DNA was distributed evenly across all wells of several immunoSEQ 96-well plates, and each plate served as one replicate. For sorted subsets, each replicate PCR was loaded with 200 ng genomic DNA, equivalent to 30,000 or so T cell genomes. Purified libraries were quantified with a Qubit 3.0 fluorometer, sized on a Bioanalyzer 2100, and re-quantified with the KAPA Library Quantification kit. Every immunoSEQ 96-well plate was sequenced on a separate single-read 150-cycle Illumina NextSeq 550 flow cell. The published analysis was carried out like this. Because only junctional sequences without quality scores were contained in the immunoSEQ output, filtering matching that applied to full-length reads could not be performed. To assign V/J genes and CDR3, sequences were annotated using PyIR, a Python wrapper for IgBLAST v1.9, with IMGT germline references. Reads were filtered out if the reads had weak V/J assignments (E-value above 1e-6), no CDR3, stop codons, out-of-frame junctions, or ambiguous translated residues. V3J clonotypes were defined as sequences sharing the same inferred V gene, J gene, and CDR3 amino acid sequence. Percentage overlap between repertoires was computed as shared unique clonotypes divided by the size of the smaller repertoire. Richness of each repertoire was evaluated using RTK rarefaction, the Chao1 estimator, and Recon v2.1 estimates of unobserved clonotypes. Generation probabilities were computed with OLGA for all TCRbeta clonotypes obtained by the gDNA method from several donors. Held by TCRdb, this immuneACCESS table contains in-frame sequences only and omits some clones. Under half of the omission traces to an unresolved V gene where checked; the cause of the rest is unknown. D and trimming come from the DNA, and the V and J calls and clone size come from that table. A total of 2 million to 3 million clones appear in this sample, 93% of them only once. The ten largest clones represent more than 0.35% of the sample.

Donors were healthy HIV-negative adults with no recently reported acute infections or vaccinations. Only Caucasian adults living in Nashville, Tennessee, USA were represented among the donors. Magnetic negative selection was used to enrich CD4+ T cells, after which naive cells were positively selected on CD45RA and the negative fraction became the memory subset. Blood was collected by leukapheresis, and PBMCs were isolated by Ficoll-Histopaque density gradient centrifugation and then cryopreserved in liquid nitrogen vapor phase. Analytical flow cytometry was used to check the purity and quantity of every magnetically sorted T cell population. From each sorted fraction, genomic DNA was isolated and quantified by UV absorbance on a Nanodrop 2000c.

The V and J segments used are TRBV28 and TRBJ1-2, and 9 junction bases match TRBD1. The sequence came from a man younger than 35 in good health. Some clones in this sample may be carry-over from other donors' samples. Sequenced input: naive CD4+ T cells from PBMCs. The meaning of the sample's cell subset or site label: CD45RA+ positively selected. The CDR3 region has the sequence CASRWTGVGYTF. The DNA sequence is given as TGTGCCAGCAGATGGACAGGGGTTGGCTACACCTTC.